Below, 29 T cell receptor beta chains from the same sample are listed, as sequenced in a study of blood T cell repertoires in COVID-19. Clones were sequenced by immunoSEQ multiplex PCR, and TCRdb holds only the in-frame ones, with some missing. In the table there are some 150,000 clones, 75% to 90% of which are singletons. Material for sequencing was peripheral blood. The origin of the receptors is a woman aged 55-70 years with COVID-19, enrolled during active disease.

The chain employs TRBV6-4 and TRBJ1-1; 7 bases line up with TRBD1. There are 14 residues in the CDR3. Trimming took 5 bases from V and 4 from J; bases not matched to a gene: 7. In germline, CDR1 is MRHNA, CDR2 SNTAGT. CDR3 region: CASSRSRDSTEAFF. As DNA, the CDR3 is TGTGCCAGCAGTAGGTCCCGGGACAGCACTGAAGCTTTCTTT.

This clone was detected a few times. The rearrangement uses TRBV29-1 and TRBJ2-1; possible D gene TRBD1, 6 bases. The CDR3 consists of 14 residues. Deletions cut 4 bases from V and 5 bases from J, with 15 bases between. The germline V gene has CDR1 SQVTM and CDR2 ANQGSEA. For the CDR3, the DNA is TGCAGCGTTGGGGCCAAGACAGGTAACAATGAGCAGTTCTTC. Protein product: CSVGAKTGNNEQFF.

The CDR3 DNA is TGTGCCAGCAGCCTCGCCGGTTTAAACTATGGCTACACCTTC. Protein sequence: CASSLAGLNYGYTF. This rearrangement joins TRBV14 to TRBJ1-2; D gene unclear. Germline CDR1 reads SGHDN; CDR2 reads FVKESK. CDR3 length: 14 residues. V gave up 4 bases and J gave up 2 bases, with 11 bases separating them.

This clone was recorded once. The chain links TRBV4-1 to TRBJ1-1; 7 bases line up with TRBD1. This CDR3 has 15 amino acids. V shed 5 bases, J shed 2 bases, and the junction held 8 bases outside the gene matches. Looked up from germline, CDR1 is MGHRA and CDR2 is YSYEKL. The CDR3 reads CASSAWGQSNTEAFF. The CDR3 coding sequence is TGCGCCAGCAGCGCCTGGGGACAGAGTAACACTGAAGCTTTCTTT.

The CDR3 DNA reads TGTGCCAGCAGTGAGACAGGGGAGCCCTATGGCTACACCTTC. It encodes CASSETGEPYGYTF. This chain connects TRBV2 to TRBJ1-2, with 8 positions matching TRBD1. V lost 3 bases, J lost 4 bases, and 4 bases stayed unmatched. CDR3 length: 14 amino acids. Germline values: CDR1 SNHLY, CDR2 FYNNEI.

This clone was seen once. The CDR3 is CASSLEGTGGREQYF. CDR3 coding DNA: TGCGCCAGCAGCTTGGAAGGGACAGGGGGAAGGGAGCAGTACTTC. The chain has TRBV5-1 and TRBJ2-7; TRBD1 agrees at 11 bases. Germline loops: CDR1 SGHRS, CDR2 YFSETQ. V lost 0 bases to trimming and J lost 7 bases; unmatched junction nucleotides: 6. The CDR3 is 15 residues long.

The chain combines TRBV5-4 with TRBJ2-7, with D unclear. Trimming cost V 1 base and J 9 bases, with 17 bases left between them. The CDR3 sequence is 14 residues long. Germline V CDR1 and CDR2: SGHNT, YYREEE (reference sequence). The CDR3 coding sequence is TGTGCCAGCAGCTTGTCACAAAACCGGGTCGGGCAGTACTTC. This encodes CASSLSQNRVGQYF.

This chain links TRBV4-2 with TRBJ1-6, with D uncertain. Trimming cost V 0 bases and J 11 bases, with 11 bases left between them. Looked up from germline, CDR1 is LGHNA and CDR2 is YNFKEQ. CDR3 length: 14 amino acids. The CDR3 region is CASSQDISRAPLHF. In nucleotides, the CDR3 is TGTGCCAGCAGCCAAGATATTTCCCGGGCACCCCTCCACTTT.

The V and J genes are TRBV20-1 and TRBJ1-2, with D perhaps matching TRBD1 (5 bases). V was trimmed by 3 bases and J by 4 bases, leaving 12 bases between them. Looked up from germline, CDR1 is DFQATT and CDR2 is SNEGSKA (reference sequence). This CDR3 contains 13 residues. Here the CDR3 reads CSASPGGSYGYTF. In nucleotides, the CDR3 is TGCAGTGCTAGTCCGGGGGGGAGCTATGGCTACACCTTC.

The V and J genes are TRBV19 and TRBJ1-2, with 11 nucleotides matching TRBD1. The CDR3 contains 16 residues. J was trimmed by 7 bases and V by 0 bases; bases with no gene match: 7. CDR1 LNHDA and CDR2 SQIVND come from the germline V gene (reference sequence). The CDR3 loop is CASSIDAGQGAVGYTF. DNA of the CDR3: TGTGCCAGTAGTATAGATGCTGGACAGGGGGCGGTTGGCTACACCTTC. The full variable domain, completed using reference TRBV19 and TRBJ1-2, is DGGITQSPKYLFRKEGQNVTLSCEQNLNHDAMYWYRQDPGQGLRLIYYSQIVNDFQKGDIAEGYSVSREKKESFPLTVTSAQKNPTAFYLCASSIDAGQGAVGYTFGSGTRLTVV.

In this sample, this clone turned up a few times. V usage is TRBV25-1 and J usage is TRBJ1-6, with D unclear. Germline loops: CDR1 MGHDK, CDR2 SYGVNS. The CDR3 is made up of 13 amino acids. V lost 1 base and J lost 13, with 11 bases in between. The chain's CDR3 is CASSELAGLPLHF. The DNA of the CDR3 is TGTGCCAGCAGTGAATTGGCCGGACTGCCCCTCCACTTT.

This clone was seen only a few times. This chain joins TRBV7-9 and TRBJ1-1, with D possibly matching TRBD1 (6 bases). The CDR3 covers 15 residues. V was cut by 5 bases and J by 2 bases, with 15 bases left in between. CDR1 SEHNR and CDR2 FQNEAQ come from the germline V gene (reference sequence). The chain's CDR3 is CASSLRDIVNTEAFF. CDR3 nucleotide sequence: TGTGCCAGCAGCCTTCGGGACATAGTTAACACTGAAGCTTTCTTT.

The CDR3 region has the DNA TGTGCCAGCAGCTTAGGTCACACCTACGAGCAGTACTTC. Its translation: CASSLGHTYEQYF. The chain couples TRBV13 to TRBJ2-7; D is ambiguous. Deletions cut 0 bases from V and 2 bases from J, with 5 bases between. This CDR3 has 13 residues. Per the germline V gene, CDR1 is PRHDT and CDR2 is FYEKMQ (reference sequence).

The chain links TRBV13 to TRBJ1-2; D is perhaps TRBD1 (5 bases). The germline gives CDR1 PRHDT, CDR2 FYEKMQ (reference sequence). V was trimmed by 5 bases and J by 4 bases, leaving 17 bases between them. This CDR3 region has 15 residues. This chain's CDR3 is CASSVGPTVSYGYTF. The CDR3 DNA reads TGTGCCAGCAGCGTGGGGCCGACAGTTAGCTATGGCTACACCTTC. Supplemented by reference TRBV13 and TRBJ1-2, the full variable domain reads AAGVIQSPRHLIKEKRETATLKCYPIPRHDTVYWYQQGPGQDPQFLISFYEKMQSDKGSIPDRFSAQQFSDYHSELNMSSLELGDSALYFCASSVGPTVSYGYTFGSGTRLTVV.

The V call is TRBV5-1, the J call TRBJ1-5, with unresolved D. CDR3 size: 15 residues. Germline CDR1 reads SGHRS; CDR2 reads YFSETQ. Trimming removed 2 bases at V and 0 bases at J, with 9 bases between. CDR3 bases: TGCGCCAGCAGCTTTGAGGGCCGTAGCAATCAGCCCCAGCATTTT. Translation gives CASSFEGRSNQPQHF. Variable domain in full (rest from reference TRBV5-1 and TRBJ1-5): KAGVTQTPRYLIKTRGQQVTLSCSPISGHRSVSWYQQTPGQGLQFLFEYFSETQRNKGNFPGRFSGRQFSNSRSEMNVSTLELGDSALYLCASSFEGRSNQPQHFGDGTRLSIL.

This clone was recorded once. V usage is TRBV19 and J usage is TRBJ2-7; 7 bases line up with TRBD1. CDR1 LNHDA and CDR2 SQIVND come from the germline V gene (reference sequence). This CDR3 is 11 amino acids long. Trimming cost V 10 bases and J 7 bases; bases outside gene matches: 7. In DNA, the CDR3 is TGTGCCACCCAAAGGGGGCGAGAGCAGTACTTC. This sequence encodes CATQRGREQYF. The whole variable domain, filled in from reference TRBV19 and TRBJ2-7, reads DGGITQSPKYLFRKEGQNVTLSCEQNLNHDAMYWYRQDPGQGLRLIYYSQIVNDFQKGDIAEGYSVSREKKESFPLTVTSAQKNPTAFYLCATQRGREQYFGPGTRLTVT.

This clone was found a few times. The genes are TRBV10-1 and TRBJ2-3; 8 nucleotides align to TRBD2. Germline V lookup: CDR1 WNHNN, CDR2 SYGVQD (reference sequence). Trimming at V came to 3 bases and at J to 2 bases, leaving 4 bases not matched to a gene. The CDR3 spans 15 residues. CDR3 nucleotide sequence: TGCGCCAGCAGTGACGGGGGGGGCCCCACAGATACGCAGTATTTT. This sequence encodes CASSDGGGPTDTQYF.

V and J are TRBV5-1 and TRBJ2-2, with D perhaps matching TRBD2 (6 bases). CDR3 length: 15 amino acids. Trimming pared 0 bases from V and 3 bases from J, leaving 9 bases between. Germline V gene sequence: CDR1 SGHRS, CDR2 YFSETQ. The CDR3 loop reads CASSLAGLHTGELFF. As DNA, the CDR3 is TGCGCCAGCAGCTTGGCGGGACTCCACACCGGGGAGCTGTTTTTT.

The gene calls are TRBV27 and TRBJ2-3, with a weak D call TRBD2 (5 bases). CDR1 and CDR2 (germline): MNHEY, SMNVEV (reference sequence). The CDR3 totals 15 residues. Trimming stripped 5 bases from V and 2 bases from J, with 14 bases between. The CDR3 nucleotides are TGTGCCAGCAGTCAATTGACACTAGACACAGATACGCAGTATTTT. This gives the protein CASSQLTLDTDTQYF.

The chain joins TRBV18 to TRBJ2-7; the match to TRBD1 covers 9 bases. CDR3 length: 15 amino acids. J gave up 4 bases and V 2 bases, and 6 bases lay outside the gene matches. Germline V gene sequence: CDR1 KGHSH, CDR2 LQKENI. The CDR3 coding sequence is TGTGCCAGCTCACCAATCCACGGACAGGGGTACGAGCAGTACTTC. The encoded protein is CASSPIHGQGYEQYF.

The V and J genes are TRBV3-1 (or the pseudogene TRBV3-2) and TRBJ2-1, with 7 positions matching TRBD1. This CDR3 has 18 amino acids. Germline loops: CDR1 LGHDT, CDR2 YNNKEL (reference sequence). V lost 1 base and J lost 3; bases outside the gene matches: 12. The chain's CDR3 is CASSQGVLRQGFYNEQFF. The CDR3 nucleotides read TGTGCCAGCAGCCAAGGGGTTTTAAGACAGGGTTTCTACAATGAGCAGTTCTTC.

V is TRBV28 and J is TRBJ2-7; D is uncertain. The germline V gene encodes CDR1 MDHEN and CDR2 SYDVKM. The CDR3 totals 15 residues. Trimming shortened V by 4 bases and J by 5 bases, and 18 bases separated the two germline ends. CDR3 coding DNA: TGTGCCAGCAGTTCGCGGTCCACCCCTTCGAACGAGCAGTACTTC. This codes for CASSSRSTPSNEQYF.

The CDR3 sequence is CASSKGTGRTNTEAFF. CDR3 coding DNA: TGTGCCAGCAGCAAGGGGACAGGGAGGACCAACACTGAAGCTTTCTTT. J is TRBJ1-1 and V is TRBV7-9, with TRBD1 matching over 9 bases. CDR1 is SEHNR, CDR2 FQNEAQ, per germline (reference sequence). The CDR3 is 16 residues long. V trimming: 5 bases; J trimming: 2 bases; junction bases outside the gene matches: 9.

This chain links TRBV5-1 with TRBJ2-6; weak D call: TRBD1 (7 bases). CDR1 is SGHRS, CDR2 YFSETQ, per germline. The V and J ends lost 4 bases and 0 bases respectively, with 14 bases between them. The CDR3 consists of 17 residues. DNA of the CDR3: TGCGCCAGCAGCGCGGGACAGCTGAGCTCTGGGGCCAACGTCCTGACTTTC. Protein sequence: CASSAGQLSSGANVLTF.

V gene TRBV7-9 combines with J gene TRBJ1-1; 8 bases are shared with TRBD1. Germline V gives CDR1 SEHNR, CDR2 FQNEAQ (reference sequence). Losses at the gene ends were 5 bases for V and 5 bases for J; bases not matched to a gene: 10. The CDR3 covers 15 residues. This CDR3 is CASSPPTGEGTEAFF. CDR3 coding DNA: TGTGCCAGCAGCCCGCCGACAGGGGAGGGGACTGAAGCTTTCTTT.

This clone was recorded a few times. The chain links TRBV4-1 to TRBJ1-6; D remains unclear. The V end lost 1 base, the J end lost 10 bases, and 20 bases lay between the germline ends. From germline, CDR1 is MGHRA and CDR2 YSYEKL. The CDR3 consists of 17 residues. In DNA, the CDR3 is TGCGCCAGCAGCCAAGCACAAATGGTCGGGATCGAGTCACCCCTCCACTTT. Its protein product is CASSQAQMVGIESPLHF.

This chain links TRBV4-2 with TRBJ2-2; D gene unclear. The V end lost 1 base, the J end lost 7 bases, and 4 bases lay between the germline ends. Germline loops: CDR1 LGHNA, CDR2 YNFKEQ. The CDR3 has 12 residues. CDR3 nucleotide sequence: TGTGCCAGCAGCCAAGCTAGCGGGGAGCTGTTTTTT. Its translation is CASSQASGELFF.

J is TRBJ2-7 and V is TRBV5-1; D may be TRBD2 (7 bases). Germline CDR1 reads SGHRS; CDR2 reads YFSETQ. This CDR3 region has 15 residues. V lost 1 base and J 2 bases, leaving 13 bases between the germline ends. The CDR3 protein is CASSLNAGAAYEQYF. In DNA form, the CDR3 reads TGCGCCAGCAGCTTGAATGCGGGGGCCGCCTACGAGCAGTACTTC.

The chain is built from TRBV9 and TRBJ2-2; 13 bases fit TRBD2. The CDR3 runs 18 residues. Germline loops: CDR1 SGDLS, CDR2 YYNGEE. V lost 3 bases to trimming and J lost 4 bases; unmatched junction nucleotides: 9. The CDR3 nucleotides read TGTGCCAGCAGCGCGGGAACTAGCGGGGGGGCTCGCACCGGGGAGCTGTTTTTT. Protein: CASSAGTSGGARTGELFF. Filled out from reference TRBV9 and TRBJ2-2, the complete variable domain reads DSGVTQTPKHLITATGQRVTLRCSPRSGDLSVYWYQQSLDQGLQFLIQYYNGEERAKGNILERFSAQQFPDLHSELNLSSLELGDSALYFCASSAGTSGGARTGELFFGEGSRLTVL.